This TCR beta chain was sequenced during a study of OX40 agonist ivuxolimab in advanced cancers. This CDR3 is built from 14 residues. V was trimmed by 5 bases and J by 0 bases, leaving 8 bases between them. Germline values: CDR1 MNHEY, CDR2 SVGAGI. Produced via immunoSEQ multiplex PCR; TCRdb's table is partial and in-frame only. The table records tens of thousands of clones, roughly four fifths of them present only once. Sequenced material: CD4+ or CD8+ T cells sorted from blood, taken in a trial of the OX40 agonist ivuxolimab. The V and J genes are TRBV6-5 and TRBJ2-4; D unresolved. The sequence was obtained from an adult with an advanced solid tumor such as melanoma, head and neck, liver or kidney cancer. The CDR3 DNA sequence: TGTGCCAGCAGTCCTTCGTTAGCCAAAAACATTCAGTACTTC. Translating it yields CASSPSLAKNIQYF.